Sequencing of this T cell receptor (beta chain) was carried out in a study of shared T cell receptors in the human thymus (dated by TCRdb to the early 2020s). For the study in its entirety: The study examined how self-reactive, shared T-cell receptor alpha chains are generated in the human thymus.

Looking up the germline V gene (reference sequence) yields CDR1 SGHNT and CDR2 YYREEE. From V the trimming removes 1 base and from J it removes 0 bases, while the gene matches leave 12 bases of the junction unaccounted for. The CDR3 starts with the cysteine, ends with the phenylalanine, and has 19 residues. The DNA shown is the 57-base CDR3, in frame from base 1. The method behind the library was the immunoSEQ multiplex PCR assay. The source is immuneACCESS, and TCRdb retained only in-frame sequences with V and J called. Part of the clones is not carried over; for the studies checked, unresolved V genes explain less than half of this, and the remainder is unexplained. The sample table lists a few hundred thousand clones, 95% of them with a count of one. Roughly 0.021% of the sample is held by the ten biggest clonotypes. Notes on this clone: This clone's antigen is unknown. Base qualities are not recorded, but no much larger clone differs from it by a single base.

The sample taken for sequencing was thymocytes. The receptor's source is a human donor. This chain is built from TRBV5-4 and TRBJ2-1, with 8 bases matching TRBD2. The CDR3 has the sequence CASSLRSLAAISSYNEQFF. The nucleotide sequence reads TGTGCCAGCAGCTTGCGGTCACTAGCGGCCATAAGCTCCTACAATGAGCAGTTCTTC. Extended through the reference TRBV5-4 and TRBJ2-1 proteins, this CDR3 yields the full variable domain: ETGVTQSPTHLIKTRGQQVTLRCSSQSGHNTVSWYQQALGQGPQFIFQYYREEENGRGNFPPRFSGLQFPNYSSELNVNALELDDSALYLCASSLRSLAAISSYNEQFFGPGTRLTVL.